Sequencing of this TCR beta chain was carried out in a study of cytomegalovirus exposure and HLA in healthy donors. Findings and limits, study-wide: Clusters of TCRs from the first cohort tended to co-occur in the roughly 120 validation repertoires (as a later analysis found). Researchers reported that a few CMV-associated chains were confirmed in vitro as CMV antigen-specific. The study flagged approximately 180 TCR beta chains as cytomegalovirus-associated. While the bulk of TCR sequences proved rare, some public TCRs turned up in many donors.

Repertoires were generated with immunoSEQ multiplex PCR, while TCRdb's copy carries only in-frame clones and drops some. Of over 200,000 clones listed, about 86% are singletons. Details on this clone: Its antigen remains unknown. Other DNA sequences from this sample encode an identical CDR3 as well.

The TCR sequence derives from a woman between 18 and 29 years old in good health and CMV-seronegative. Sequences were obtained from PBMCs.

CDR3 in DNA: TGTGCCAGCAGCGTAGGGACAGCCTCCTACAATGAGCAGTTCTTC. It is translated as CASSVGTASYNEQFF. The V and J genes are TRBV9 and TRBJ2-1; maybe TRBD1 (6 bases). Germline assignment: CDR1 SGDLS and CDR2 YYNGEE. The CDR3 has 15 residues. V lost 0 bases and J lost 0, with 7 bases in between. The full variable domain, completed using reference TRBV9 and TRBJ2-1, is DSGVTQTPKHLITATGQRVTLRCSPRSGDLSVYWYQQSLDQGLQFLIQYYNGEERAKGNILERFSAQQFPDLHSELNLSSLELGDSALYFCASSVGTASYNEQFFGPGTRLTVL.